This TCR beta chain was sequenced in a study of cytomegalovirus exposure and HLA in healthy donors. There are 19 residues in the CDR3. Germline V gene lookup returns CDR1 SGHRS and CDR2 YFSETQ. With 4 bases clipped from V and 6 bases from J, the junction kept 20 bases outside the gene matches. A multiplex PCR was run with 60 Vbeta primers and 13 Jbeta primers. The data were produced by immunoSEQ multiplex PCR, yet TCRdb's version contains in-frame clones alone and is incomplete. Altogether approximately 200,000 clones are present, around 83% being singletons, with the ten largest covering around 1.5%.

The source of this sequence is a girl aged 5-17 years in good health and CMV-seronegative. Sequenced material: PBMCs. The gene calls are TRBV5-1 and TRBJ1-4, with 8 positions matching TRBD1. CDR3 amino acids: CASSPGWGQGARGDEKLFF. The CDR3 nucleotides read TGCGCCAGCAGCCCAGGGTGGGGCCAGGGGGCGCGAGGAGATGAAAAACTGTTTTTT.